This is a list of T cell receptor beta chains from one sample in a study of shared clonotypes between healthy human individuals. Here immunoSEQ multiplex PCR was the method, and the copy in TCRdb shows in-frame clones only, minus some. Of about 2.1 million clones listed, roughly 91% are singletons. The sample was naive CD8+ T cells from PBMCs. The source of these receptors is a man between 18 and 29 years old in good health. Some clones in this sample may be carry-over from other donors' samples. Each CDR3 is given without its conserved first and last residue. The order of the fields is CDR3 protein, clone size, J gene, V gene. Rows may omit the clone size; those that give it use once, few, many or a size class.

ASSASGRRDNEQF	.	TRBJ2-1	TRBV9
ASSPWGGPSYEQY	.	TRBJ2-7	TRBV27
ASSYAGTSGYT	.	TRBJ1-2	TRBV6-5
ASMIADPIATNEKLF	.	TRBJ1-4	TRBV10-1
ASASEVSVAYEQY	once	TRBJ2-7	TRBV4-2
AISEGVYSEQF	once	TRBJ2-1	TRBV10-3
ASSLLGTAMF	.	TRBJ2-1	TRBV7-9
ASSGKEGEGWKTQY	.	TRBJ2-5	TRBV5-1
SVEEGYYGYT	.	TRBJ1-2	TRBV29-1
ASSLPTLTYEQY	.	TRBJ2-7	TRBV5-6
ASSENGWGGLPNNEQF	.	TRBJ2-1	TRBV6-1
ASSLGLAGYTDTQY	once	TRBJ2-3	TRBV5-8
ASSSGPGSPPGELF	.	TRBJ2-2	TRBV11-2
ASSPQGEGPYEQY	.	TRBJ2-7	TRBV4-1
ASSLTRGRGLGDEQY	.	TRBJ2-7	TRBV7-3
ASSVGLDEQY	.	TRBJ2-7	TRBV7-2
ASTPGQINEKLF	.	TRBJ1-4	TRBV7-9
ASSLSGTYYEQY	.	TRBJ2-7	TRBV5-5